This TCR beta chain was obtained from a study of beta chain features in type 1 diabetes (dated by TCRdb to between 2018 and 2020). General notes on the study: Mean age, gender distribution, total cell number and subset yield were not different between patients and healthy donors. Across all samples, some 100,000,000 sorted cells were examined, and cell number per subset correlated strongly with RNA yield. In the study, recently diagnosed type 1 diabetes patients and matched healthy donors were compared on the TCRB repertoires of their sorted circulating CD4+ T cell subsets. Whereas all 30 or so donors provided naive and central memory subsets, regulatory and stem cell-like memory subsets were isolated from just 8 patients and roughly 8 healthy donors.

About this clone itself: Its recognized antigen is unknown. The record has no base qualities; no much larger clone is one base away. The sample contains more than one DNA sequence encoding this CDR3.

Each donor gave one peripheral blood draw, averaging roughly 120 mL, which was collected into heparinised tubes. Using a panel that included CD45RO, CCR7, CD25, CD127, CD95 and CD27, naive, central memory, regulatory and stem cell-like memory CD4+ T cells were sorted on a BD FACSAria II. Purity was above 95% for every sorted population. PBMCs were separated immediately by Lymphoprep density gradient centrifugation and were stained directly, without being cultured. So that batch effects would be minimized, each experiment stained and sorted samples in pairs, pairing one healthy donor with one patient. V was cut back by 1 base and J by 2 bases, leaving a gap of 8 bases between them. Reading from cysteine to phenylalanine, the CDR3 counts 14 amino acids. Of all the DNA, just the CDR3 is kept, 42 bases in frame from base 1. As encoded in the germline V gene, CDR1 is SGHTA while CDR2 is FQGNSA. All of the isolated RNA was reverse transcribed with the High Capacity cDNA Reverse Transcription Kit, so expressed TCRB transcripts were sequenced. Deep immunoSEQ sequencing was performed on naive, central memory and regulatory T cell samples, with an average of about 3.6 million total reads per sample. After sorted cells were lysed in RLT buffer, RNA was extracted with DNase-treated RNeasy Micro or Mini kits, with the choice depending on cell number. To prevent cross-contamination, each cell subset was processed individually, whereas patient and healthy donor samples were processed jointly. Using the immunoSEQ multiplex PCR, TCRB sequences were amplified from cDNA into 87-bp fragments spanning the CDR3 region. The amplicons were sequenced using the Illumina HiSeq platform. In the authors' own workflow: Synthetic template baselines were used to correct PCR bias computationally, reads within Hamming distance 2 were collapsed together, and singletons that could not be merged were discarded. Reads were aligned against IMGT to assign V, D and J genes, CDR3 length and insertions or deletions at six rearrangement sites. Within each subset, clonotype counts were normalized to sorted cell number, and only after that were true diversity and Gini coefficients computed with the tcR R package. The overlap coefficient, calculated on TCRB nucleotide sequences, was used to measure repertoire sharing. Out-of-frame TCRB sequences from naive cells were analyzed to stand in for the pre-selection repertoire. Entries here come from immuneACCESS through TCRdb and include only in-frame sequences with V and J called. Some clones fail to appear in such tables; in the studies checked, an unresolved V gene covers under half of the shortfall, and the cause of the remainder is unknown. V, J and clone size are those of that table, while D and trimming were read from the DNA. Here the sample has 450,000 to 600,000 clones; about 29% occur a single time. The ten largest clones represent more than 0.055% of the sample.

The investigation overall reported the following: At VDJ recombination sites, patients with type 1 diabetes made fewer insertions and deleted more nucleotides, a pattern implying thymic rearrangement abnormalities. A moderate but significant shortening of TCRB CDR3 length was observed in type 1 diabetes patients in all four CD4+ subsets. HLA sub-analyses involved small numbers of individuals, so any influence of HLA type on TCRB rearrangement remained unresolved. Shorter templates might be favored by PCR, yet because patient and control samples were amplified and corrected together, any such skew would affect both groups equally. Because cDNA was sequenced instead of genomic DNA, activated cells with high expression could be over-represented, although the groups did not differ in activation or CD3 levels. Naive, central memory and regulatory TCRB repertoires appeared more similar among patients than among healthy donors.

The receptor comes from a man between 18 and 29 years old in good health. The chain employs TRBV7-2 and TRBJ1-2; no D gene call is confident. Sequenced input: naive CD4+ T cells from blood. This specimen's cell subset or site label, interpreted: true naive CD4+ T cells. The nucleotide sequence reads TGTGCCAGCAGCTTAGTTACGGGGAACTATGGCTACACCTTC. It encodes CASSLVTGNYGYTF.